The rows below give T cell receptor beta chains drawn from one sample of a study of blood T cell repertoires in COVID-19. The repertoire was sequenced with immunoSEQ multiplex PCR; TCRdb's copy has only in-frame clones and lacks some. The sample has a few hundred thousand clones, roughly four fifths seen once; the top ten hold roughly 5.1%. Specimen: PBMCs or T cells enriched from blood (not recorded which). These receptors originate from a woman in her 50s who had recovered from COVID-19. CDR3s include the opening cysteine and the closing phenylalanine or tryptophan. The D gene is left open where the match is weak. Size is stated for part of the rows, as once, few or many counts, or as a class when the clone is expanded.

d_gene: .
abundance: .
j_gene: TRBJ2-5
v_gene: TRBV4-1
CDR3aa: CASSQRDRAGTQYF
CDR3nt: TGCGCCAGCAGCCAACGGGACAGAGCGGGGACCCAGTACTTC

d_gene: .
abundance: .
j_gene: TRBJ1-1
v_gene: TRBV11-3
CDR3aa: CASSSSGVNTEAFF
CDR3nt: TGTGCCAGCAGCTCCAGCGGGGTGAATACTGAAGCTTTCTTT

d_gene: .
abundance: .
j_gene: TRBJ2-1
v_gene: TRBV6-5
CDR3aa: CASSYTTSNEQFF
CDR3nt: TGTGCCAGCAGTTACACAACTAGCAATGAGCAGTTCTTC

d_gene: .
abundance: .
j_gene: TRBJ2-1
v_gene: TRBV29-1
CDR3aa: CSVGGDRGEQFF
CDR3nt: TGCAGCGTTGGGGGGGACCGGGGTGAGCAGTTCTTC

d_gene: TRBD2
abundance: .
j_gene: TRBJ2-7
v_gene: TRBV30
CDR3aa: CAWSAGTSTGEQYF
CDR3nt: TGTGCCTGGAGTGCCGGGACTAGCACGGGGGAGCAGTACTTC

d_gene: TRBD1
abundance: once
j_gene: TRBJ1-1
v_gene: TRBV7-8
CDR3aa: CASSLVHRGLRPTEAFF
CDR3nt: TGTGCCAGCAGCTTGGTCCACAGGGGGCTGAGACCCACTGAAGCTTTCTTT

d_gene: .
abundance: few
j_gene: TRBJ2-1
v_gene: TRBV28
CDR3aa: CASVEGSYNEQFF
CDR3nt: TGTGCCAGCGTAGAGGGCTCCTACAATGAGCAGTTCTTC

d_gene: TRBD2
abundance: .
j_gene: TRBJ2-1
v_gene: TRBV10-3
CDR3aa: CAISDQRGTSGSNEQFF
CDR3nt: TGTGCCATCAGTGACCAGAGGGGGACTAGCGGGAGCAATGAGCAGTTCTTC

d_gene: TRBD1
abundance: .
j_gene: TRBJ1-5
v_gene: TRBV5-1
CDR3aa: CASSLTGDNQPQHF
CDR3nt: TGCGCCAGCAGCCTCACAGGGGATAATCAGCCCCAGCATTTT

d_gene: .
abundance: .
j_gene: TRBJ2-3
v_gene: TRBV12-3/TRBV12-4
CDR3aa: CATTSADTQYF
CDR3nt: TGTGCCACCACCTCGGCAGATACGCAGTATTTT

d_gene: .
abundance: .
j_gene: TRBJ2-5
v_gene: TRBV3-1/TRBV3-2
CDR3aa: CASSQGWAVGRGETQYF
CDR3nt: TGTGCCAGCAGCCAAGGTTGGGCGGTGGGGCGTGGAGAGACCCAGTACTTC

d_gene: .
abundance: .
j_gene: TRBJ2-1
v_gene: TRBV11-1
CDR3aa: CASSQKVGGNYNEQFF
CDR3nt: TGTGCCAGCAGCCAGAAAGTGGGGGGAAACTACAATGAGCAGTTCTTC

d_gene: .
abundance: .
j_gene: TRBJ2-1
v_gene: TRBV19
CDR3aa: CASSLDSSYNEQFF
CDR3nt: TGTGCCAGTAGCCTGGACAGCTCCTACAATGAGCAGTTCTTC

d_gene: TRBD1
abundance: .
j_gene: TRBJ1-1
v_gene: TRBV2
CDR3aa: CASRRDSSVAFF
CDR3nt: TGTGCCAGCAGAAGGGACAGCTCGGTAGCTTTCTTT

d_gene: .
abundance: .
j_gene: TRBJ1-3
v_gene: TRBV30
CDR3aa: CAWSVEQVSGNTIYF
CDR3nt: TGTGCCTGGAGTGTGGAACAGGTCTCTGGAAACACCATATATTTT

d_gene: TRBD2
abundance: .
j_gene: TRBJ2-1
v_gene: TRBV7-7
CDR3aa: CASSSTSGGASEQFF
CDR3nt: TGTGCTAGCAGCTCTACTAGCGGGGGGGCAAGTGAGCAGTTCTTC

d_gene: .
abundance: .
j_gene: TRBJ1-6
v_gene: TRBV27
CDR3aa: CASSLTHPGLGSSYNSPLHF
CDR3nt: TGTGCCAGCAGTTTAACTCACCCGGGACTCGGGAGCTCCTATAATTCACCCCTCCACTTT

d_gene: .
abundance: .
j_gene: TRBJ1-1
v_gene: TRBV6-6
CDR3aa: CASSYSLGEGTEAFF
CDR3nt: TGTGCCAGCAGTTACTCGCTGGGGGAGGGAACTGAAGCTTTCTTT

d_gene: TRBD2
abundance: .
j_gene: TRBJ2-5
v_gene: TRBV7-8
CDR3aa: CASRLSGGPQETQYF
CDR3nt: TGTGCCAGCAGGCTTAGCGGGGGGCCCCAAGAGACCCAGTACTTC

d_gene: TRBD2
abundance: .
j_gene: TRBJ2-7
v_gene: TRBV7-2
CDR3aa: CASSLMRGGSYEQYF
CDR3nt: TGTGCCAGCAGCTTAATGCGGGGGGGGTCCTACGAGCAGTACTTC

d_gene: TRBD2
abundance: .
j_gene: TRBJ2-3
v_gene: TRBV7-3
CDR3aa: CASSVTSGVRDTQYF
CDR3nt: TGTGCCAGCAGCGTAACTAGCGGGGTTCGGGATACGCAGTATTTT

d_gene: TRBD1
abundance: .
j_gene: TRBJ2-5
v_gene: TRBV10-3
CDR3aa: CAISEGQGQTQYF
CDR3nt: TGTGCCATCAGTGAGGGACAGGGCCAGACCCAGTACTTC

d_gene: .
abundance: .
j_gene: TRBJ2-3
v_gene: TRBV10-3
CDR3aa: CAISDRRGTDTQYF
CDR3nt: TGTGCCATCAGTGACAGACGGGGCACAGATACGCAGTATTTT

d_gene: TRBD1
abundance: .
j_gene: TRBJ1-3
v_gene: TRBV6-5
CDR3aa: CASSETGVGNTIYF
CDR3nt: TGTGCCAGCAGCGAGACAGGGGTTGGAAACACCATATATTTT

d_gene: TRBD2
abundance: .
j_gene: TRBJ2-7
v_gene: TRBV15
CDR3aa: CATSRAGGFYEQYF
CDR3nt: TGTGCCACCAGCAGAGCGGGAGGGTTCTACGAGCAGTACTTC

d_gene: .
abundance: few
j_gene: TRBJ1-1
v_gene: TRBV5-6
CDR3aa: CASGTGTTEAFF
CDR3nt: TGTGCCAGCGGTACAGGGACCACTGAAGCTTTCTTT

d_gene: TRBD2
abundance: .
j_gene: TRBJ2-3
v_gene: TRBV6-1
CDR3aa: CASSDPYRTSGADTQYF
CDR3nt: TGTGCCAGCAGTGACCCTTACCGGACTAGCGGGGCAGATACGCAGTATTTT

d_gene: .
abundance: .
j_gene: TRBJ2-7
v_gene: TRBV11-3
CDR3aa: CASSFGGPKLF
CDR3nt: TGTGCCAGCAGCTTCGGGGGGCCCAAGTTGTTC

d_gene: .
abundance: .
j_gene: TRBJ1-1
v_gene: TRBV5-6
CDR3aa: CASSLRLMNTEAFF
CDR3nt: TGTGCCAGCAGCTTGAGACTGATGAACACTGAAGCTTTCTTT

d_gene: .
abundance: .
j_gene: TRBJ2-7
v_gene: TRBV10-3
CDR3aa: CAISERVEGEQYF
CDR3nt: TGTGCCATCAGTGAGCGGGTGGAGGGCGAGCAGTACTTC

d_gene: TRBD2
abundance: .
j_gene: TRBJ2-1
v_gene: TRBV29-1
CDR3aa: CSVGGRSSYNEQFF
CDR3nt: TGCAGCGTAGGCGGGAGGAGCTCCTACAATGAGCAGTTCTTC

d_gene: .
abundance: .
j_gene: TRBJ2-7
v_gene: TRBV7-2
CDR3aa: CASSYRPEPYEQYF
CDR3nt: TGTGCCAGCAGCTATAGGCCGGAGCCCTACGAGCAGTACTTC

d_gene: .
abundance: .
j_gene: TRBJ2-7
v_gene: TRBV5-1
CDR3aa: CASSLTATSSYEQYF
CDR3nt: TGCGCCAGCAGCTTGACAGCTACTAGCTCCTACGAGCAGTACTTC

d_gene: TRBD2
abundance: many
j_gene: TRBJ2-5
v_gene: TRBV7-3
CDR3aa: CASSLGLRRGGYQETQYF
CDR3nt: TGTGCCAGCAGCTTAGGGTTAAGGCGGGGGGGCTACCAAGAGACCCAGTACTTC

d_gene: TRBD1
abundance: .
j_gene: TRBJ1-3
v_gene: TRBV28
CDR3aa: CASSSGGRSGNTIYF
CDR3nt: TGTGCCAGCAGTTCAGGGGGGCGATCTGGAAACACCATATATTTT

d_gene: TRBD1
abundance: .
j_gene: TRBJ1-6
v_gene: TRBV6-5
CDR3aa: CASTTGQGDSPLHF
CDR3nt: TGTGCCAGCACCACGGGACAGGGGGATTCACCCCTCCACTTT

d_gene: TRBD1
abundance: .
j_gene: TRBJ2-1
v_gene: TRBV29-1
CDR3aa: CSVAGTDRAYNEQFF
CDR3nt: TGCAGCGTAGCTGGGACAGATCGGGCCTACAATGAGCAGTTCTTC

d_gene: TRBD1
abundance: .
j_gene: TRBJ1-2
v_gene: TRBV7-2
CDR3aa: CASSQGALGYTF
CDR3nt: TGTGCCAGCAGTCAGGGGGCGCTTGGCTACACCTTC

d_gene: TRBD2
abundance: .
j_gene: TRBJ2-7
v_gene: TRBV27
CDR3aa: CASGTSGHYEQYF
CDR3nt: TGTGCCAGCGGGACTAGCGGACACTACGAGCAGTACTTC

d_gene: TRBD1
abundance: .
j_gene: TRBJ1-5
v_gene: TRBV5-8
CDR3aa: CASIGGGQPQHF
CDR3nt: TGTGCCAGCATAGGGGGCGGTCAGCCCCAGCATTTT

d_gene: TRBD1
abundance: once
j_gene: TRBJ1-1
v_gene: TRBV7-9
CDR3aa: CASRTGTGGGNTEAFF
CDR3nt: TGTGCCAGCAGAACCGGGACAGGAGGGGGGAACACTGAAGCTTTCTTT

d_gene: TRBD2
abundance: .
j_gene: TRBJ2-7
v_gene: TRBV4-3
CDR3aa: CASSQGGAGGPYREQYF
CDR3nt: TGCGCCAGCAGCCAAGGAGGAGCGGGAGGGCCTTATCGCGAGCAGTACTTC

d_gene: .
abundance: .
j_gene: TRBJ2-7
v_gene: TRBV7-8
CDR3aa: CASSLRQTSPTYEQYF
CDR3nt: TGTGCCAGCAGCCTACGACAAACTAGTCCAACCTACGAGCAGTACTTC

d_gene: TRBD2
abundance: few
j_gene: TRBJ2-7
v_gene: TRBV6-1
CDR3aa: CASSEAGGPHEQYF
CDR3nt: TGTGCCAGCAGTGAAGCGGGAGGGCCCCACGAGCAGTACTTC

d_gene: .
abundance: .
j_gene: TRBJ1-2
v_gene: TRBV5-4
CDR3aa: CASSLGGVSWGRVYGYTF
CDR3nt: TGTGCCAGCAGCTTGGGAGGGGTTAGTTGGGGGCGAGTCTATGGCTACACCTTC